These T cell receptor beta chains were read from a single sample in a study of cytomegalovirus exposure and HLA in healthy donors. The protocol was immunoSEQ multiplex PCR, while the TCRdb copy is restricted to in-frame clones and leaves out a portion. The repertoire holds 150,000 to 250,000 clones, 85% seen once, with about 2.5% in the top ten. The material sequenced was PBMCs. These receptor sequences come from a woman between 50 and 59 years old in good health and CMV-seronegative. CDR3s include the opening cysteine and the closing phenylalanine or tryptophan. Each record gives: clone size, V gene, J gene, D gene, CDR3 protein, CDR3 DNA. A D gene is named only where the DNA matches it firmly. Some rows have no size entry. The others give once, few or many, or a class for an expanded clone.

few	TRBV27	TRBJ2-2	TRBD1	CASSLDRLLGTGELFF	TGTGCCAGCAGTCTGGACAGGCTGCTTGGCACCGGGGAGCTGTTTTTT
.	TRBV29-1	TRBJ2-3	.	CSVSQITQYF	TGCAGCGTTTCCCAGATTACGCAGTATTTT
.	TRBV7-9	TRBJ2-1	TRBD2	CASSPRGTSGHNEQFF	TGTGCCAGCAGCCCCCGCGGGACTAGCGGACACAATGAGCAGTTCTTC
.	TRBV4-3	TRBJ2-2	.	CASSQGHGAGELFF	TGCGCCAGCAGCCAAGGTCACGGGGCCGGGGAGCTGTTTTTT
.	TRBV29-1	TRBJ2-5	TRBD2	CSVEKRGTSGSTEETQYF	TGCAGCGTTGAAAAACGAGGGACTAGCGGTTCAACAGAAGAGACCCAGTACTTC
.	TRBV5-4	TRBJ1-1	.	CASSSGQTYTEAFF	TGTGCCAGCAGCTCAGGACAGACCTATACTGAAGCTTTCTTT
.	TRBV28	TRBJ2-3	TRBD2	CASSLLAGGKDTQYF	TGTGCCAGCAGTTTACTGGCGGGAGGTAAAGATACGCAGTATTTT
few	TRBV6-4	TRBJ2-1	.	CASSDSGRTYNEQFF	TGTGCCAGCAGTGACTCTGGGAGAACCTACAATGAGCAGTTCTTC
.	TRBV7-2	TRBJ1-2	TRBD1	CASSSGQAKHNYGYTF	TGTGCCAGCAGCTCAGGACAGGCAAAACACAACTATGGCTACACCTTC
once	TRBV28	TRBJ2-2	TRBD2	CASSLRGRNTGELFF	TGTGCCAGCAGTTTACGCGGGAGAAATACCGGGGAGCTGTTTTTT
.	TRBV6-1	TRBJ1-1	.	CASSGPGGAGGAFF	TGTGCCAGCAGTGGACCGGGGGGCGCCGGTGGAGCTTTCTTT
.	TRBV28	TRBJ1-4	.	CASSLYLGQPIEKLFF	TGTGCCAGCAGTTTATATTTGGGGCAACCTATCGAAAAACTGTTTTTT
.	TRBV5-1	TRBJ2-7	.	CASSGEGDKYEQYF	TGCGCCAGCAGCGGGGAGGGGGACAAATACGAGCAGTACTTC
.	TRBV28	TRBJ2-2	TRBD1	CASSFPGQGLTGELFF	TGTGCCAGCAGTTTCCCGGGACAGGGTCTTACCGGGGAGCTGTTTTTT
.	TRBV10-3	TRBJ2-1	TRBD2	CAISGLAGGVDEQFF	TGTGCCATCAGTGGACTAGCGGGAGGGGTTGATGAGCAGTTCTTC
.	TRBV18	TRBJ2-5	.	CASSPMGGQETQYF	TGTGCCAGCTCACCAATGGGGGGTCAAGAGACCCAGTACTTC
few	TRBV5-1	TRBJ2-7	.	CASNTGDGTYEQYF	TGCGCCAGCAATACAGGTGATGGAACCTACGAGCAGTACTTC
.	TRBV25-1	TRBJ1-5	TRBD1	CASSERGTDPQPQHF	TGTGCCAGCAGTGAACGGGGGACAGACCCTCAGCCCCAGCATTTT
.	TRBV29-1	TRBJ2-7	TRBD1	CSVELSGGEQYF	TGCAGCGTTGAACTTTCAGGGGGCGAGCAGTACTTC
.	TRBV4-1	TRBJ2-1	TRBD2	CASSQVIIALAGGGQFF	TGCGCCAGCAGCCAAGTTATTATTGCACTAGCGGGAGGGGGGCAGTTCTTC
.	TRBV19	TRBJ2-7	.	CASTPARGSYEQYF	TGTGCCAGTACCCCAGCCAGGGGATCCTACGAGCAGTACTTC
.	TRBV19	TRBJ1-4	.	CASSLRRESATNEKLFF	TGTGCCAGTAGCCTTAGACGGGAGTCTGCAACTAATGAAAAACTGTTTTTT
.	TRBV7-2	TRBJ1-2	.	CASSLQGWGGYTF	TGTGCCAGCAGCTTACAGGGGTGGGGCGGCTACACCTTC
.	TRBV7-7	TRBJ1-4	.	CASSSGEGEKLFF	TGTGCCAGCAGCTCCGGAGAGGGTGAAAAACTGTTTTTT
.	TRBV6-6	TRBJ1-4	.	CASSYPGAQAEKLFF	TGTGCCAGCAGCTACCCGGGAGCCCAGGCTGAAAAACTGTTTTTT
.	TRBV5-1	TRBJ1-1	.	CASSLDTEVNTEAFF	TGCGCCAGCAGCTTAGACACGGAGGTGAACACTGAAGCTTTCTTT
.	TRBV7-9	TRBJ2-5	TRBD2	CASSIGTSGRGQETQYF	TGTGCCAGCAGCATCGGGACTAGCGGGAGGGGGCAAGAGACCCAGTACTTC
.	TRBV6-6	TRBJ2-3	.	CASSYSQADTQYF	TGTGCCAGCAGTTACTCACAGGCAGATACGCAGTATTTT
.	TRBV28	TRBJ2-5	.	CASSLPVERDTDLGETQYF	TGTGCCAGCAGTTTACCAGTGGAAAGAGACACTGATCTCGGTGAGACCCAGTACTTC
.	TRBV28	TRBJ1-2	.	CASREGGSAWDYGYTF	TGTGCCAGCCGTGAAGGCGGATCCGCTTGGGACTATGGCTACACCTTC
.	TRBV9	TRBJ2-7	.	CASSVASGSPTEQYF	TGTGCCAGCAGCGTAGCTTCGGGGTCTCCTACGGAGCAGTACTTC
.	TRBV6-5	TRBJ1-2	TRBD1	CASSPGGASGYTF	TGTGCCAGCAGTCCAGGGGGCGCTTCCGGCTACACCTTC
.	TRBV5-1	TRBJ2-7	TRBD2	CASSGTSGRAQEQYF	TGCGCCAGCAGCGGGACTAGCGGGAGGGCCCAGGAGCAGTACTTC
.	TRBV6-5	TRBJ1-1	.	CASSQGIRGEAFF	TGTGCCAGCAGCCAAGGGATCCGGGGTGAAGCTTTCTTT
.	TRBV6-5	TRBJ2-2	.	CATQAQGRTGELFF	TGTGCCACCCAAGCACAGGGAAGAACCGGGGAGCTGTTTTTT
.	TRBV14	TRBJ2-7	.	CASSQVGKSEQYF	TGTGCCAGCAGCCAGGTCGGCAAGAGCGAGCAGTACTTC
once	TRBV12-5	TRBJ2-7	TRBD2	CASGLWVAGGPYEQYF	TGTGCTAGTGGTCTTTGGGTAGCGGGAGGGCCTTACGAGCAGTACTTC
few	TRBV27	TRBJ1-1	TRBD1	CASSPDRVDTEAFF	TGTGCCAGCAGTCCGGACAGGGTTGACACTGAAGCTTTCTTT
few	TRBV27	TRBJ1-5	TRBD1	CASSLQGTGGQPQHF	TGTGCCAGCAGCTTACAGGGGACAGGGGGTCAGCCCCAGCATTTT
once	TRBV11-2	TRBJ2-7	.	CASSDRGAGGYEQYF	TGTGCCAGCAGCGACAGGGGAGCGGGAGGCTACGAGCAGTACTTC